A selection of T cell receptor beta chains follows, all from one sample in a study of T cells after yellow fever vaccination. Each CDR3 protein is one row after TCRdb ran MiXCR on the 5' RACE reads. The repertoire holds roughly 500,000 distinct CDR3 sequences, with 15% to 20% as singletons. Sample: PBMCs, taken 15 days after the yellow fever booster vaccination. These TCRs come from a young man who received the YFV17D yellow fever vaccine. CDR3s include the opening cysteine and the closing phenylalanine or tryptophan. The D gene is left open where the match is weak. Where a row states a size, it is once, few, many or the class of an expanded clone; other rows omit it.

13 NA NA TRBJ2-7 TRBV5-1 TGCGCCAGCAGCTTGGAGACTGGCTACGAGCAGTACTTC CASSLETGYEQYF
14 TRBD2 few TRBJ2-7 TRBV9 TGTGCCAGCAGCGTAGGGGGGGGAATCTACGAGCAGTACTTC CASSVGGGIYEQYF
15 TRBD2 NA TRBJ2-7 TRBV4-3 TGCGCCAGCAGCCAAGGCCCCGGGACTAGTTACGAGCAGTACTTC CASSQGPGTSYEQYF
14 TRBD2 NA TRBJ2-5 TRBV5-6 TGTGCCAGCAGCGTTCGGCAGGGAGGGGAGACCCAGTACTTC CASSVRQGGETQYF
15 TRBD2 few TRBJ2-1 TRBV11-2 TGTGCCAGCAGCCAACCTGGGACTAGCGGGTTATGGCAGTTCTTC CASSQPGTSGLWQFF
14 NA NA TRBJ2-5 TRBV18 TGTGCCAGCTCACCATCCTCCATCCGGGAGACCCAGTACTTC CASSPSSIRETQYF
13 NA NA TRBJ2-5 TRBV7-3 TGTGCCAGCAGCTTTGGAGGGAAGGCGACCCAGTACTTC CASSFGGKATQYF
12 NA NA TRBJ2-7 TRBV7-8 TGTGCCAGCAACGTGCCCCCCGGCCCTCAGTACTTC CASNVPPGPQYF
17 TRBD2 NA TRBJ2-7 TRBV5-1 TGCGCCAGCAGCTCGCGGACTAGCGGGAAGAACGACTACGAGCAGTACTTC CASSSRTSGKNDYEQYF
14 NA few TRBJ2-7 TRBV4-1 TGCGCCAGCAGCCATCCCGGCGGGCCGGGCCAGCAGTACTTC CASSHPGGPGQQYF
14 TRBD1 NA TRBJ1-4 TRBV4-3 TGCGCCAGCAGCCAAGTTTCTACAGGGGGGAAACTGTTTTTT CASSQVSTGGKLFF
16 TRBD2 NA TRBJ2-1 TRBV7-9 TGTGCCAGCAGCTTAGGCGGGGGGATCTCCTACAATGAGCAGTTCTTC CASSLGGGISYNEQFF
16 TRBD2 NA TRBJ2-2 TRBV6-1 TGTGCCAGCAGCAGCGGGACTAGCGGGAGGGCTGGGGAGCTGTTTTTT CASSSGTSGRAGELFF
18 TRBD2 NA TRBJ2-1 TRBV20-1 TGCAGTGCCCTAGAGGGTAGCGGGAGGGATGGATCCTACAATGAGCAGTTCTTC CSALEGSGRDGSYNEQFF
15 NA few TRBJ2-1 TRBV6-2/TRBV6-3 TGTGCCAGCAGCAGGGACTTAGCCTCACCGGATGAGCAGTTCTTC CASSRDLASPDEQFF
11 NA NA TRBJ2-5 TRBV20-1 TGCAGTGCTCAGTCGGTAGAGACCCAGTACTTC CSAQSVETQYF
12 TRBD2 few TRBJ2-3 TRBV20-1 TGCAGTGCTAGGACTAGCGGGGAACATCAGTATTTT CSARTSGEHQYF
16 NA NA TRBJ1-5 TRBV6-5 TGTGCCAGCAGTTACGGGGCATTGGGGGGCAATCAGCCCCAGCATTTT CASSYGALGGNQPQHF
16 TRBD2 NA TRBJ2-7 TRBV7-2 TGTGCCAGCAGCAACTACCGCCCGGGACTAGTCTACGAGCAGTACTTC CASSNYRPGLVYEQYF
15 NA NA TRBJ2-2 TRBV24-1 TGTGCCACCAGTGCCCGTGACAGTTCATCCGGGGAGCTGTTTTTT CATSARDSSSGELFF
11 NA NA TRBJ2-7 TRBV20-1 TGCAGTGCGGACAGCTCCTACGAGCAGTACTTC CSADSSYEQYF
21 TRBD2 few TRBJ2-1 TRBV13 TGTGCCAGCAGCCCCCTTCGAAGGACTAGCGGGAGAGCGGGCTCCTACAATGAGCAGTTCTTC CASSPLRRTSGRAGSYNEQFF